The following is a T cell receptor beta chain sequence with its context. This specimen belongs to a study of ipilimumab plus nivolumab after autologous stem cell transplantation. For the study at large: Median doses per patient: four to six ipilimumab, fewer than ten nivolumab.

Measured with immunoSEQ multiplex PCR; TCRdb has only the in-frame clones, and not every one. The sample holds around 21,000 clones; 77% are singletons and the top ten take 20% to 25%. Ipilimumab, 1 mg/kg, started 14 to 28 days after autologous transplant. Dosing: nivolumab 3 mg/kg IV, weeks 1, 4, 7, 10, then every two weeks to week 26. The material sequenced was PBMCs, taken in a trial of ipilimumab plus nivolumab as post-transplant consolidation. The TCR comes from a male donor with diffuse large B-cell lymphoma.

In DNA form, the CDR3 reads TGCGCCAGCAGCTCTAGACAGGCCGGAGAAAACAATCAGCCCCAGCATTTT. This sequence encodes CASSSRQAGENNQPQHF. The genes are TRBV4-1 and TRBJ1-5; the D gene is possibly TRBD1 (6 bases). With 5 bases removed from V and 3 bases from J, the gap between germline ends came to 20 bases. The V gene's germline CDR1 is MGHRA and CDR2 YSYEKL. This CDR3 contains 17 residues.